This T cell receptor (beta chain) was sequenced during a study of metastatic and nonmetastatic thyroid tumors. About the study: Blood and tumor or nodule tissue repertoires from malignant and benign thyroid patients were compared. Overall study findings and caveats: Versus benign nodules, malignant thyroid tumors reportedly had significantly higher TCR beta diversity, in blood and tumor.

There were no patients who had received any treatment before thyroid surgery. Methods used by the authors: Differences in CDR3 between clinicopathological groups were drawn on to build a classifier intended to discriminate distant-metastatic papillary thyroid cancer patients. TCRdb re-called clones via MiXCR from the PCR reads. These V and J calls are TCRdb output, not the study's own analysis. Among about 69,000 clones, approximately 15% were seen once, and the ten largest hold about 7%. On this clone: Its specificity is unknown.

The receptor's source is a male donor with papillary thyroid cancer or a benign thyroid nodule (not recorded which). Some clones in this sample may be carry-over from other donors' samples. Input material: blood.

CDR3 loop: CASSLEARLRQYF. As DNA, the CDR3 is TGTGCCAGCAGCTTAGAGGCGCGGCTTAGGCAGTACTTC. The rearrangement joins TRBV7-8 to TRBJ2-7; D not certain. The CDR3 contains 13 residues. Trimming stripped 1 base from V and 9 bases from J, with 13 bases between. Germline values: CDR1 SGHVS, CDR2 FQNEAQ.